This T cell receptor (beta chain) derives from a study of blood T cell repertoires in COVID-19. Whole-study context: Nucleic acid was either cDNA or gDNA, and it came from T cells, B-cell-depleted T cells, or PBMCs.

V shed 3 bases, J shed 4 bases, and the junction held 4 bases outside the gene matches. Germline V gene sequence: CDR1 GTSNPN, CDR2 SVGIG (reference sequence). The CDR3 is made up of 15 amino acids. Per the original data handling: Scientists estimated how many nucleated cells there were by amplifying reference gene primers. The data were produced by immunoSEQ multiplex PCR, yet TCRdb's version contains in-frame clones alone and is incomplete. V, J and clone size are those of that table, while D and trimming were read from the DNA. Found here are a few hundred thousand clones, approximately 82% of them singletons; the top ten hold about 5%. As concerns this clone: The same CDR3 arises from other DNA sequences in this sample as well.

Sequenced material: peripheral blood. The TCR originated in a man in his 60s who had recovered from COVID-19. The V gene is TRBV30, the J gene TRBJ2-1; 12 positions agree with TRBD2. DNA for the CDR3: TGTGCCTGGAGGACTAGCGGGAGACGTTACAATGAGCAGTTCTTC. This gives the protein CAWRTSGRRYNEQFF. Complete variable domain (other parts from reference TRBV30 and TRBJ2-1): SQTIHQWPATLVQPVGSPLSLECTVEGTSNPNLYWYRQAAGRGLQLLFYSVGIGQISSEVPQNLSASRPQDRQFILSSKKLLLSDSGFYLCAWRTSGRRYNEQFFGPGTRLTVL.